Below are 28 T cell receptor beta chains sequenced from a single sample in a study of T cells in Graves' hyperthyroidism and ophthalmopathy. Amplified TCR beta CDR3 regions derived from RNA transcripts. The study used the HTBI primer set for a first-round RT-PCR of the TCR CDR3. MiXCR was run by TCRdb on the multiplex PCR reads, yielding one entry per CDR3 protein. The data hold over 300,000 distinct CDR3 sequences, with approximately 15% observed a single time. Sequencing was performed on blood. The origin of the receptors is a woman aged 60-75 years with Graves' hyperthyroidism.

This clonotype was counted many times. V usage is TRBV12-5 and J usage is TRBJ2-7; 8 bases fit TRBD2. The V and J ends lost 11 bases and 3 bases, in that order; junction bases with no gene match: 6. CDR3 size: 12 residues. In germline, CDR1 is LGHNT, CDR2 FRNRAP. CDR3 DNA sequence: TGTGCTTCAGCGGGAGACCTCTACGAGCAGTACTTC. Its translation is CASAGDLYEQYF.

The chain has TRBV27 and TRBJ2-2; D is uncertain. CDR1 is MNHEY, CDR2 SMNVEV, per germline (reference sequence). Deletions cut 3 bases from V and 0 bases from J, with 17 bases between. The CDR3 contains 18 residues. CDR3 loop: CASSFLGWFSTNTGELFF. The CDR3 region has the DNA TGTGCCAGCAGTTTTCTTGGCTGGTTTTCGACGAACACCGGGGAGCTGTTTTTT.

The table lists this clonotype with a few counts. The chain employs TRBV24-1 and TRBJ2-3; no clear D. The germline V gene encodes CDR1 KGHDR and CDR2 SFDVKD. CDR3 size: 15 residues. Trimming removed 0 bases from V and 1 base from J, with 7 bases in between. CDR3 in amino acids: CATSDLRPGTDTQYF. The CDR3 DNA follows: TGTGCCACCAGTGATTTGCGGCCTGGCACAGATACGCAGTATTTT.

Comments on this clonotype: Germline is not matched at one junction end, which may reflect a read error. The chain couples TRBV12-3 or TRBV12-4 to TRBJ2-1; 8 bases line up with TRBD1. The CDR3 contains 16 residues. CDR3 loop: CAGSLARTGTYNEQFF. Written as DNA, the CDR3 is TGTGCCGGCAGTTTAGCAAGGACAGGGACCTACAATGAGCAGTTCTTC.

There are a few counts of this clonotype. The chain joins TRBV28 to TRBJ2-7; 7 nucleotides agree with TRBD1. The CDR3 loop spans 15 amino acids. The V gene's germline CDR1 is MDHEN and CDR2 SYDVKM. Trimming at V came to 5 bases and at J to 4 bases, leaving 11 bases not matched to a gene. The CDR3 nucleotides read TGTGCCAGCAGTCCCTTGACAGGGCTCCTTTACGAGCAGTACTTC. Amino acid sequence: CASSPLTGLLYEQYF. The full variable domain, completed using reference TRBV28 and TRBJ2-7, is DVKVTQSSRYLVKRTGEKVFLECVQDMDHENMFWYRQDPGLGLRLIYFSYDVKMKEKGDIPEGYSVSREKKERFSLILESASTNQTSMYLCASSPLTGLLYEQYFGPGTRLTVT.

This clonotype was counted ten times or more. This chain connects TRBV10-3 to TRBJ2-7, with TRBD1 identical over 9 bases. CDR1 is ENHRY and CDR2 is SYGVKD in the germline V gene. The CDR3 is 15 amino acids. Germline trimming cut 8 bases from V and 3 bases from J; bases unmatched to any gene: 11. The CDR3 region has the DNA TGTGCCATCGGGAACCAGGACAGGGGTGGCTACGAGCAGTACTTC. This sequence encodes CAIGNQDRGGYEQYF.

The genes are TRBV30 and TRBJ2-3, with a weak D call TRBD2 (6 bases). CDR1 and CDR2 from the germline V gene are GTSNPN and SVGIG (reference sequence). V shed 2 bases and J shed 3 bases, with 12 bases lying between them. CDR3 length equals 14 residues. Written as DNA, the CDR3 is TGTGCCTGGAGTACCGCGGGGACTACAGATACGCAGTATTTT. Encoded protein: CAWSTAGTTDTQYF.

Comment on this clonotype: With a much larger clone just one base away, this may be a read error. The chain has TRBV5-1 and TRBJ2-3; 13 bases line up with TRBD2. Per the germline V gene, CDR1 is SGHRS and CDR2 is YFSETQ. After removal of 4 bases from V and 2 bases from J, the junction contained 7 bases not matched to a gene. This CDR3 has 17 amino acids. CDR3 DNA sequence: TGCGCCAGCAGCCTACTAACTAGCGGGAGGGCCACAGATACGCAGTATTTT. It is translated as CASSLLTSGRATDTQYF. Variable domain in full (rest from reference TRBV5-1 and TRBJ2-3): KAGVTQTPRYLIKTRGQQVTLSCSPISGHRSVSWYQQTPGQGLQFLFEYFSETQRNKGNFPGRFSGRQFSNSRSEMNVSTLELGDSALYLCASSLLTSGRATDTQYFGPGTRLTVL.

This clonotype has more than one count but fewer than ten. V and J are TRBV24-1 and TRBJ2-1; possibly TRBD1 for D (6 bases). The CDR3 consists of 14 residues. V was cut by 9 bases and J by 3 bases, with 14 bases left in between. Germline V CDR1 and CDR2: KGHDR, SFDVKD. Here the CDR3 reads CATGIRGNYNEQFF. In DNA, the CDR3 is TGTGCCACCGGCATCAGGGGAAACTACAATGAGCAGTTCTTC.

J is TRBJ2-3 and V is TRBV20-1, with D hard to call. This CDR3 has 15 amino acids. Germline loops: CDR1 DFQATT, CDR2 SNEGSKA (reference sequence). The V gene lost 4 bases and the J gene lost 0 bases, with 14 bases spanning the gap. Written as DNA, the CDR3 is TGCAGTGCTACGGAGAGTAGTATAAGCACAGATACGCAGTATTTT. This sequence encodes CSATESSISTDTQYF.

This clonotype was seen repeatedly, ten times or more. The chain employs TRBV6-1 and TRBJ2-3, with TRBD2 as a possible D gene (6 bases). Germline V gene lookup returns CDR1 MNHNS and CDR2 SASEGT. CDR3 length: 19 amino acids. V was clipped by 6 bases and J by 1 base, with 26 bases between them. The CDR3 DNA sequence: TGTGCCAGCAGCTCCCACCCGGGAGAGCTTGGCGGGGGCACAGATACGCAGTATTTT. Translation gives CASSSHPGELGGGTDTQYF.

The rearrangement joins TRBV19 to TRBJ2-7; tentatively, D is TRBD2 (5 bases). Looked up from germline, CDR1 is LNHDA and CDR2 is SQIVND (reference sequence). V was clipped by 3 bases and J by 4 bases, with 10 bases between them. There are 13 residues in the CDR3. The DNA for the CDR3 is TGTGCCAGTAGTATTGCGCTAGCATACGAGCAGTACTTC. Encoded protein: CASSIALAYEQYF.

To note about this clonotype: A read error may be the cause here, since a much bigger clone is one base away. This chain connects TRBV29-1 to TRBJ1-4; possible D gene TRBD1, 5 bases. V was pared by 4 bases and J by 4 bases, with 13 bases between. Germline CDR1 and CDR2: SQVTM and ANQGSEA. The CDR3 extends over 14 amino acids. As DNA, the CDR3 is TGCAGCGTTGTCCGACAGCAGGGTAATGAAAAACTGTTTTTT. This sequence encodes CSVVRQQGNEKLFF.

This clonotype was detected many times. This chain joins TRBV28 and TRBJ2-5; D call uncertain. The CDR3 sequence is 11 residues long. Trimming left V 8 bases short and J 3 bases short, with 7 bases between. CDR1 is MDHEN, CDR2 SYDVKM, per germline. Written as DNA, the CDR3 is TGTGCCAGCGGCTTGGAAGAGACCCAGTACTTC. Its translation is CASGLEETQYF.

V usage is TRBV29-1 and J usage is TRBJ1-4; the match to TRBD1 covers 10 bases. This CDR3 comprises 17 residues. The trim removed 8 bases at V and 5 bases at J, leaving 17 bases unmatched. Germline CDR1 is SQVTM and CDR2 is ANQGSEA. The CDR3 DNA reads as TGCAGCACAAACGATAGTCCCGGGACAGGGGACAATGAAAAACTGTTTTTT. Its translation: CSTNDSPGTGDNEKLFF.

Many counts were recorded for this clonotype. The gene calls are TRBV28 and TRBJ2-7, with TRBD2 matching over 10 bases. There are 15 residues in the CDR3. The ends lost 7 bases at V and 1 base at J; junction bases unmatched: 7. Germline V CDR1 and CDR2: MDHEN, SYDVKM. The CDR3 DNA sequence: TGTGCCAGCACGGAGCGGGAGGGCCTATCCTACGAGCAGTACTTC. Translation: CASTEREGLSYEQYF.

The chain links TRBV3-1 to TRBJ2-3; TRBD2 aligns across 14 bases. Germline values: CDR1 LGHDT, CDR2 YNNKEL (reference sequence). The J segment lost 5 bases and the V segment lost 4 bases, leaving 14 bases of the junction unmatched. There are 19 residues in the CDR3. The CDR3, as DNA: TGTGCCAGCAGCCCTGGGACCGGGACTAGCGGGGGCTGGGAAGATACGCAGTATTTT. Encoded protein: CASSPGTGTSGGWEDTQYF.

In its sample, this clonotype was seen many times. This sequence joins TRBV3-1 and TRBJ1-4, with a possible D match to TRBD1 (5 bases). This CDR3 is built from 15 residues. The V end lost 1 base, the J end lost 4 bases, and 10 bases lay between the germline ends. CDR1 is LGHDT and CDR2 is YNNKEL in the germline V gene (reference sequence). CDR3: CASSQGQGYNEKLFF. The CDR3 DNA reads as TGTGCCAGCAGCCAAGGCCAGGGATATAATGAAAAACTGTTTTTT.

This clonotype has just a few counts. The chain carries TRBV7-3 and TRBJ2-3; D is unresolved. Germline values: CDR1 SGHTA, CDR2 FQGTGA. Trimming cost V 5 bases and J 1 base, with 16 bases left between them. CDR3 size: 16 residues. CDR3 region: CASSPLGVGGTDTQYF. The CDR3 nucleotides read TGTGCCAGCAGCCCCCTGGGTGTAGGTGGCACAGATACGCAGTATTTT.

This clonotype was seen repeatedly, ten times or more. The genes are TRBV6-1 and TRBJ2-1; D may be TRBD2 (5 bases). Germline V lookup: CDR1 MNHNS, CDR2 SASEGT. The CDR3 spans 12 residues. The V end lost 11 bases, the J end lost 6 bases, and 14 bases lay between the germline ends. CDR3 coding DNA: TGTGCCGGACGAGGACTGATCAATGAGCAGTTCTTC. It specifies CAGRGLINEQFF.

At least ten counts were recorded for this clonotype. This chain uses TRBV5-1 with TRBJ2-3; 7 positions match TRBD2. In germline, CDR1 is SGHRS, CDR2 YFSETQ. The length of the CDR3 is 17 residues. With V trimmed by 4 bases and J by 5 bases, 16 bases remained unmatched. CDR3 coding DNA: TGCGCCAGCAGCCAGAACCCGGGACTAACGGCCGTAGATACGCAGTATTTT. It translates to CASSQNPGLTAVDTQYF.

This chain uses TRBV28 with TRBJ2-4; TRBD1 matches at 7 bases. Germline values: CDR1 MDHEN, CDR2 SYDVKM. J gave up 1 base and V 2 bases, and 8 bases lay outside the gene matches. This CDR3 has 17 amino acids. Written as DNA, the CDR3 is TGTGCCAGCAGTTTACCCCACGAGGACAGGGCCAAAAACATTCAGTACTTC. It translates to CASSLPHEDRAKNIQYF. The full variable domain, completed using reference TRBV28 and TRBJ2-4, is DVKVTQSSRYLVKRTGEKVFLECVQDMDHENMFWYRQDPGLGLRLIYFSYDVKMKEKGDIPEGYSVSREKKERFSLILESASTNQTSMYLCASSLPHEDRAKNIQYFGAGTRLSVL.

This clonotype was observed at least ten times. The rearrangement uses TRBV11-1 and TRBJ1-2, with D possibly being TRBD1 (5 bases). CDR3 length: 15 residues. V was trimmed by 5 bases and J by 4 bases, leaving 17 bases between them. Germline loops: CDR1 SGHAT, CDR2 FQDESV (reference sequence). The CDR3 DNA sequence: TGTGCCAGCAGCACTCGTCACAGGAGCATCTATGGCTACACCTTC. It translates to CASSTRHRSIYGYTF.

This clonotype was seen only a few times. CDR3 nucleotide sequence: TGTGCCAGCAGTCCGGACCCTGGAACCAAAAACATTCAGTACTTC. It yields the protein CASSPDPGTKNIQYF. The chain recombines TRBV28 with TRBJ2-4; D call uncertain. With 5 bases removed from V and 2 bases from J, the gap between germline ends came to 13 bases. This CDR3 has 15 residues. The germline V gene encodes CDR1 MDHEN and CDR2 SYDVKM.

This clonotype was seen ten or more times. The chain is built from TRBV12-3 or TRBV12-4 and TRBJ1-5, with 8 bases lining up with TRBD1. The CDR3 consists of 14 residues. Germline trimming cut 2 bases from V and 7 bases from J; bases unmatched to any gene: 4. CDR3 region: CASSLQGAGQPQHF. The CDR3 DNA reads as TGTGCCAGCAGTTTACAGGGGGCAGGACAGCCCCAGCATTTT.

Concerning this clonotype itself: At one of its ends the junction is not consistent with the germline gene, which may arise from a read error. The rearrangement links TRBV2 to TRBJ2-5; 7 nucleotides match TRBD1. CDR1 is SNHLY, CDR2 FYNNEI, per germline. CDR3 length equals 14 residues. The CDR3 region is CASSEAGGWETQYF. The CDR3 DNA reads TGTGCCAGCAGCGAAGCAGGGGGTTGGGAGACCCAGTACTTC.

This clonotype has a count of ten or more. The chain uses TRBV27 and TRBJ1-2; D is possibly TRBD1 (5 bases). The CDR3 loop spans 13 amino acids. From germline, CDR1 is MNHEY and CDR2 SMNVEV (reference sequence). Trimming removed 6 bases from V and 5 bases from J, with 13 bases in between. The CDR3 loop is CASRKNEGYGYTF. DNA of the CDR3: TGTGCCAGCAGAAAAAACGAGGGGTATGGCTACACCTTC.

This clonotype showed up many times. The V and J genes are TRBV20-1 and TRBJ2-6, with D possibly TRBD2 on 6 matching bases. Germline V gene sequence: CDR1 DFQATT, CDR2 SNEGSKA (reference sequence). V gave up 5 bases and J gave up 0 bases, with 17 bases separating them. The CDR3 spans 17 residues. CDR3 nucleotides: TGCAGTGCTCGGAATAGCGGCTTAGACTCTGGGGCCAACGTCCTGACTTTC. This encodes CSARNSGLDSGANVLTF.